The sequence of this TCR beta chain was determined in a study of blood T cells in healthy people across ages. Then a second PCR, running about 7 to 11 cycles, was carried out with a sample-barcoded 5' primer and a J-beta primer mix. TCRdb fed the 5' RACE reads into MiXCR, producing one record per CDR3 protein. The data show about 1.4 million distinct CDR3 sequences, 45% to 70% seen once. They isolated at least 6 million PBMCs from each sample. The CDR3 consists of 14 residues. Trimming took off 3 bases at V and 6 bases at J, with 15 bases between the two ends. Germline values: CDR1 LNHDA, CDR2 SQIVND (reference sequence).

This chain links TRBV19 with TRBJ2-7; D gene unclear. The receptor was derived from a young man in good health. The sample consisted of blood. CDR3 residues: CASSIGGYRGEQYF. DNA for the CDR3: TGTGCCAGTAGTATCGGCGGCTACCGCGGCGAGCAGTACTTC.